This T cell receptor beta chain emerged from a study of vaccination and CD4 T cells after COVID-19. In the study overall: Blood was drawn a median roughly 66 days post second dose, range 14 to 241.

Noted treatment: approximately nine-day PBMC culture with coronavirus spike peptide pools or control peptides (ViraFEST assay). Fresh medium (containing IL-2) replaced half the medium on days 3 and 7. Cultured CD4+ T cells had their DNA profiled by the Oncomine TCR Beta short-read assay. TCRdb processed the PCR reads anew with MiXCR; each CDR3 protein has one entry. The sample lists around 14,000 distinct CDR3 sequences; about 21% were seen once. A word on this clonotype: Its antigen is as yet unknown.

V was trimmed by 4 bases and J by 2 bases, leaving 18 bases between them. CDR1 and CDR2 (germline): DFQATT, SNEGSKA (reference sequence). The CDR3 length is 15 residues. The V call is TRBV20-1, the J call TRBJ2-7; D remains unclear. Material: cultured CD4+ T cells from blood. The TCR originated in a human donor with COVID-19. The CDR3 nucleotides read TGCAGTGCTAAAAGTTCCCGACTGTCGGCCTACGAGCAGTACTTC. Translation gives CSAKSSRLSAYEQYF.